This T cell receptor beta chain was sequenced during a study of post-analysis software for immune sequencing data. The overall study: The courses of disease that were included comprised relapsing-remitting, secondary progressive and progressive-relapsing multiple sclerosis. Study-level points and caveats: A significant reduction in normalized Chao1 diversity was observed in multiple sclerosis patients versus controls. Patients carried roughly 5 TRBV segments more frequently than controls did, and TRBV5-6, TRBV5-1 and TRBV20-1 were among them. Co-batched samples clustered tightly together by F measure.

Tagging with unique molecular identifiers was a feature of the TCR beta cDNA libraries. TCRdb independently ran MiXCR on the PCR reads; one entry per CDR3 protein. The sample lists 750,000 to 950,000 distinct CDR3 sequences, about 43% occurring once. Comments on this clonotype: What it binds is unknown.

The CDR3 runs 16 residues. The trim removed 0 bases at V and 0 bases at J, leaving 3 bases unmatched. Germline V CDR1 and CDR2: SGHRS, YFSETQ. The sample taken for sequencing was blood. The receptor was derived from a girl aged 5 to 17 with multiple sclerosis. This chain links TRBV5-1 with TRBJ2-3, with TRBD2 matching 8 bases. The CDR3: CASSLDGTRSTDTQYF. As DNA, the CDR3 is TGCGCCAGCAGCTTGGACGGGACTAGGAGCACAGATACGCAGTATTTT.